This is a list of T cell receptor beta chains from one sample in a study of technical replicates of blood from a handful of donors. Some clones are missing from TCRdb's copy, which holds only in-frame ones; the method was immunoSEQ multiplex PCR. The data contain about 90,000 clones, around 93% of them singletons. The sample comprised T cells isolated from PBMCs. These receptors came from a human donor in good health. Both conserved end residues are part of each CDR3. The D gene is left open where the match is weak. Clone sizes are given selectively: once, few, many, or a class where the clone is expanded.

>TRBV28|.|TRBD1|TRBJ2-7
CASMVSTGGDYEQYF
TGTGCCAGCATGGTCTCGACAGGGGGTGACTACGAGCAGTACTTC
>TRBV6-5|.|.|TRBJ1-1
CASSPRGSSTEAFF
TGTGCCAGCAGTCCCAGAGGGTCATCCACTGAAGCTTTCTTT
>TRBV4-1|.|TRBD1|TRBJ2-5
CASSQVLGRGLETQYF
TGCGCCAGCAGCCAAGTATTAGGCAGGGGGCTTGAGACCCAGTACTTC
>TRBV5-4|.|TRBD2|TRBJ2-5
CASSQLGLDGETQYF
TGTGCCAGCAGCCAACTAGGACTAGATGGAGAGACCCAGTACTTC
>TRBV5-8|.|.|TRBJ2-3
CASSLAGVSQSGDTQYF
TGTGCCAGCAGCTTAGCAGGGGTATCACAGTCGGGAGATACGCAGTATTTT
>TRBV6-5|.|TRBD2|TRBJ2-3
CASSYRSGKRDTQYF
TGTGCCAGCAGTTACCGCAGCGGGAAGAGAGATACGCAGTATTTT
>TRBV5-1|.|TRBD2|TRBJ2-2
CASSLVPLTGTSEYGELFF
TGCGCCAGCAGCTTGGTTCCACTGACCGGGACTAGCGAGTACGGGGAGCTGTTTTTT
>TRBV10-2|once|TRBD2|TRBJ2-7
CASSEPTGGISSYEQYF
TGCGCCAGCAGTGAGCCTACCGGGGGGATTAGCTCCTACGAGCAGTACTTC
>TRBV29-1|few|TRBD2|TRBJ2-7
CSAIQLAGVGYEQYF
TGCAGCGCCATCCAGTTAGCGGGAGTTGGATACGAGCAGTACTTC
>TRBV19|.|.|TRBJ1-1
CASSRAGLRAFF
TGTGCCAGTAGTAGAGCGGGATTAAGGGCTTTCTTT
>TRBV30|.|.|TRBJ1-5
CAWSAGDNQPQHF
TGTGCCTGGAGTGCCGGGGACAATCAGCCCCAGCATTTT